This TCR beta chain was recovered during a study of blood T cell repertoires in COVID-19. As for the study in general: Samples taken during acute and convalescent COVID-19 were collected in the United States, Italy and Spain.

Data came from immunoSEQ multiplex PCR; TCRdb stores just in-frame clones and leaves some out. The sample lists around 200,000 clones, around 80% occurring once. The CDR3 is 15 residues long. Germline trimming cut 3 bases from V and 3 bases from J; bases unmatched to any gene: 6. Germline V CDR1 and CDR2: KGHDR, SFDVKD. The source of this sequence is a man aged 50 or older who had recovered from COVID-19. The V call is TRBV24-1, the J call TRBJ2-7, with 8 bases matching TRBD1. The specimen was peripheral blood. The CDR3 nucleotides read TGTGCCACCAGTGATGACGGGACAGGCCACTACGAGCAGTACTTC. Its translation: CATSDDGTGHYEQYF.